The T cell receptor beta chain under discussion was sequenced for a study of blood T cell repertoires in COVID-19 (TCRdb year 2020). About the investigation overall: Samples from collaborators originated in the United States, Italy and Spain and spanned both the acute and convalescent phases of COVID-19. Where available, HLA class I and class II types were obtained from metadata supplied by the sample provider rather than from assay-based typing. A de-identified subject ID, COVID-19 status, age in years and sex were almost always included in the sample metadata. The repertoires were made available in a free public database intended to serve as a resource for research on the immune response to SARS-CoV-2. The samples were drawn from two sources: the first 160 participants of the ongoing ImmuneRACE study, and over 1,000 subjects contributed by 6 global collaborators. The prospective study material was composed of cDNA or gDNA derived from T cells, B-cell-depleted T cells, or PBMCs. Subjects who had been exposed to COVID-19, were actively infected with it, or had recovered from it provided the deeply sampled blood TCRbeta repertoires that made up the dataset. What the authors observed across the whole study: The amount of clinical and demographic metadata varied by source and participant and was provided uncurated.

The immunoSEQ Assay, a bias-controlled multiplex PCR, was used to amplify TCRbeta CDR3 regions from genomic DNA. The original pipeline was this. The number of nucleated cells in each sample was estimated from the amplification of reference gene primers within the assay. To quantify the absolute abundance of each unique TCRbeta CDR3 rearrangement, sequence reads were collapsed and filtered. For each sample, productive Simpson clonality was calculated by taking the square root of Simpson's diversity index across productive rearrangements. The source is immuneACCESS, and TCRdb retained only in-frame sequences with V and J called. Part of the clones is not carried over; for the studies checked, unresolved V genes explain less than half of this, and the remainder is unexplained. That table is the source of V, J and clone size, and D and trimming were worked out from the DNA. This sample comprises around 130,000 clones, approximately 85% of them detected only once. The leading ten clones occupy around 3.2% of the sample.

Comment on this clone: Its antigen remains unidentified. No per-base quality is available; no much larger clone lies one base away.

As encoded in the germline V gene, CDR1 is SNHLY while CDR2 is FYNNEI. The CDR3 measures 15 amino acids from cysteine to phenylalanine. Only the CDR3 DNA is retained, 45 bases long and in frame from the first base. V loses 6 bases at its end and J loses 2 bases; junction bases beyond the gene matches: 8. Collaborating institutions collected whole blood in K2EDTA tubes following their own protocols. For TCRbeta analysis, collaborators shipped samples in one of three forms: frozen whole blood, isolated PBMCs, or DNA extracted from either of those sample types. This chain is built from TRBV2 and TRBJ1-2, and 8 bases in between align with TRBD1. Sequences were obtained from peripheral blood. This receptor was identified in a man in his fifties or sixties with acute or convalescent COVID-19. The CDR3 amino acid sequence is: CASREKRQGNYGYTF. Here is the DNA: TGTGCCAGCAGAGAAAAGCGACAGGGGAACTATGGCTACACCTTC.